Ten or more counts support the clone carrying this TCR beta chain. Its antigen is as yet unknown. Arm-PCR of CDR3 regions and iRepertoire HTBI primers were used to build TCR beta libraries. One entry per CDR3 protein results from TCRdb running MiXCR on the multiplex PCR reads. Found here are more than 350,000 distinct CDR3 sequences, roughly 21% of them singletons; the top ten hold roughly an eighth. This entry comes from a study of regulatory T cells in long-lasting Graves disease. CDR1 and CDR2 from the germline V gene are SNHLY and FYNNEI. The CDR3 runs 13 residues. V lost 6 bases, J lost 6 bases, and 4 bases stayed unmatched. The time point denotes: persistent/refractory GD, antithyroid drugs over 5 years with positive TRAb. PBMC RNA was the source of the TCR library. In each case, Graves' disease was diagnosed per American Thyroid Association guidelines. Study outcomes and limitations: Comparison showed that persistent patients shared more public clonotypes (around 3,000) than new patients (around 1,000). Persistent cases of Graves' showed reduced TCR diversity relative to newly diagnosed patients.

This clonotype was obtained from a female donor with Graves disease. The chain recombines TRBV2 with TRBJ1-5; 8 bases are shared with TRBD1. The starting material was peripheral blood mononuclear cells (PBMCs), obtained when the disease was refractory, from a patient treated with antithyroid drugs. CDR3 loop: CASRDRAGQPQHF. CDR3 DNA: TGTGCCAGCAGGGACAGGGCTGGTCAGCCCCAGCATTTT.